This is a list of T cell receptor beta chains from one sample in a study of shared clonotypes between healthy human individuals. Assay used: immunoSEQ multiplex PCR; TCRdb lists only in-frame clones, some missing. The table has under 600,000 clones, 97% seen once. The sample taken for sequencing was naive CD4+ T cells sorted from blood. Receptors were obtained from a woman in her 30s in good health. Each CDR3 is given with its conserved first and last residue. A D gene is named only where the DNA matches it firmly. A row's size may be missing; if present it is once, few, many or a size class.

v_gene	d_gene	abundance	j_gene	CDR3aa	CDR3nt
TRBV19	.	few	TRBJ1-2	CASSTNREPSLYGYTF	TGTGCCAGTAGTACGAACCGGGAACCCAGTCTCTATGGCTACACCTTC
TRBV5-1	.	once	TRBJ2-5	CASSLGVPKETQYF	TGCGCCAGCAGCTTGGGTGTACCAAAAGAGACCCAGTACTTC
TRBV6-5	.	.	TRBJ1-1	CASSYTAGGVSTEAFF	TGTGCCAGCAGTTATACGGCAGGTGGTGTTTCCACTGAAGCTTTCTTT
TRBV5-5	TRBD1	.	TRBJ2-4	CASSYPTGTGDGNIQYF	TGTGCCAGCAGCTACCCGACCGGGACAGGGGACGGGAACATTCAGTACTTC
TRBV9	.	.	TRBJ1-4	CASSFAPYLANEKLFF	TGTGCCAGCAGCTTCGCCCCATATTTGGCTAATGAAAAACTGTTTTTT
TRBV28	.	.	TRBJ2-1	CASSLEYNEQFF	TGTGCCAGCAGTTTGGAGTACAATGAGCAGTTCTTC
TRBV6-5	.	.	TRBJ2-7	CASSRTQPLYEQYF	TGTGCCAGCAGTCGGACCCAACCACTCTACGAGCAGTACTTC
TRBV6-6	.	.	TRBJ2-7	CASSGLGEQYF	TGTGCCAGCAGTGGCCTAGGGGAGCAGTACTTC
TRBV4-1	.	.	TRBJ1-5	CASSQHDSYQPQHF	TGCGCCAGCAGCCAACACGACAGCTATCAGCCCCAGCATTTT
TRBV28	.	.	TRBJ1-5	CASGRDSNQPQHF	TGTGCCAGCGGGCGAGATAGCAATCAGCCCCAGCATTTT
TRBV19	TRBD1	.	TRBJ2-6	CASRRRGQGNSGANVLTF	TGTGCCAGTAGGAGACGAGGACAGGGAAACTCTGGGGCCAACGTCCTGACTTTC
TRBV6-1	TRBD1	.	TRBJ2-7	CASSDLGQGAYEQYF	TGTGCCAGCAGTGACTTGGGACAGGGGGCCTACGAGCAGTACTTC
TRBV7-6	TRBD2	once	TRBJ2-4	CASSRRTSGLAKNIQYF	TGTGCCAGCAGCCGCCGGACTAGCGGACTAGCCAAAAACATTCAGTACTTC
TRBV9	.	.	TRBJ1-5	CASSVGAGTPGGNQPQHF	TGTGCCAGCAGCGTAGGGGCGGGTACGCCGGGAGGCAATCAGCCCCAGCATTTT
TRBV28	.	.	TRBJ1-5	CASNSDLNQPQHF	TGTGCCAGCAATTCGGATCTTAATCAGCCCCAGCATTTT
TRBV29-1	.	.	TRBJ1-2	CSVLTGGGYYGYTF	TGCAGCGTCCTCACTGGGGGGGGATACTATGGCTACACCTTC
TRBV7-9	.	.	TRBJ2-5	CASSLVSQSLGETQYF	TGTGCCAGCAGCTTAGTTTCACAATCCCTAGGGGAGACCCAGTACTTC
TRBV14	.	.	TRBJ2-1	CASSHRRQSSYNEQFF	TGTGCCAGCAGCCACAGAAGACAGAGCTCCTACAATGAGCAGTTCTTC
TRBV28	.	.	TRBJ1-2	CASSWIGRQRDYGYTF	TGTGCCAGCAGTTGGATAGGACGGCAGCGGGACTATGGCTACACCTTC
TRBV5-1	TRBD1	.	TRBJ1-4	CASSRDGTGGNEKLFF	TGCGCCAGCAGCAGGGACGGGACAGGGGGGAATGAAAAACTGTTTTTT
TRBV29-1	.	.	TRBJ1-1	CSVTHGGGFSVNTEAFF	TGCAGCGTGACCCATGGGGGCGGGTTTTCGGTGAACACTGAAGCTTTCTTT